Below are 25 T cell receptor beta chains sequenced from a single sample in a study of blood T cell repertoires in COVID-19. Data came from immunoSEQ multiplex PCR; TCRdb stores just in-frame clones and leaves some out. The table records about 300,000 clones, about nine tenths of them present only once. The sequenced sample was PBMCs or T cells enriched from blood (not recorded which). These receptors were taken from a man aged 25-45 years who had recovered from COVID-19.

The chain has TRBV14 and TRBJ1-1; D is unclear. Germline assignment: CDR1 SGHDN and CDR2 FVKESK. Trimming shortened V by 4 bases and J by 1 base, and 10 bases separated the two germline ends. This CDR3 has 14 amino acids. CDR3 region: CASSPETPNTEAFF. CDR3 nucleotides: TGTGCCAGCAGCCCCGAGACACCGAACACTGAAGCTTTCTTT.

This chain joins TRBV5-1 and TRBJ1-4, with D possibly matching TRBD1 (6 bases). The CDR3 runs 19 residues. The germline V gene has CDR1 SGHRS and CDR2 YFSETQ. V gave up 2 bases and J gave up 8 bases, with 28 bases separating them. Written as DNA, the CDR3 is TGCGCCAGCAGCTTTTTAGCAGTGCAGGGGCGCTCCGGAGCGGAAAAACTGTTTTTT. Amino acid sequence: CASSFLAVQGRSGAEKLFF. Full variable domain (missing parts from reference TRBV5-1 and TRBJ1-4): KAGVTQTPRYLIKTRGQQVTLSCSPISGHRSVSWYQQTPGQGLQFLFEYFSETQRNKGNFPGRFSGRQFSNSRSEMNVSTLELGDSALYLCASSFLAVQGRSGAEKLFFGSGTQLSVL.

The chain combines TRBV19 with TRBJ1-6; TRBD1 aligns across 9 bases. The junction had 5 bases not matched to a gene; V was cut back by 3 bases and J by 11 bases. Germline V gene sequence: CDR1 LNHDA, CDR2 SQIVND (reference sequence). The CDR3 covers 14 residues. The CDR3 spells CASSIRDREAPLHF. The CDR3 DNA reads as TGTGCCAGTAGTATCCGGGACAGGGAGGCACCCCTCCACTTT.

This rearrangement joins TRBV28 to TRBJ1-5; TRBD1 matches 7 bases. Germline-derived CDR1 and CDR2 are MDHEN and SYDVKM. Losses at the gene ends were 4 bases for V and 4 bases for J; bases not matched to a gene: 7. CDR3 size: 15 residues. CDR3 loop: CASSSPGTANQPQHF. The CDR3 DNA reads TGTGCCAGCAGTTCGCCCGGGACAGCTAATCAGCCCCAGCATTTT.

This clone was seen just once. V is TRBV27 and J is TRBJ1-2; 10 positions match TRBD1. CDR1 MNHEY and CDR2 SMNVEV come from the germline V gene (reference sequence). Losses at the gene ends were 5 bases for V and 3 bases for J; bases not matched to a gene: 6. The CDR3 has 15 residues. The CDR3 DNA reads as TGTGCCAGCAGTCCCGGGACAGGGGTCTACTATGGCTACACCTTC. It specifies CASSPGTGVYYGYTF.

V gene TRBV14 combines with J gene TRBJ2-3; 8 nucleotides align to TRBD2. V shed 4 bases and J 2 bases; nucleotides not matched to a gene: 8. Per the germline V gene, CDR1 is SGHDN and CDR2 is FVKESK. CDR3 size: 16 residues. The chain's CDR3 is CASSPLTSGHTDTQYF. The CDR3, as DNA: TGTGCCAGCAGCCCCCTAACTAGCGGACACACAGATACGCAGTATTTT.

The V and J genes are TRBV11-1 and TRBJ2-3; D perhaps matches TRBD2 (6 bases). Per germline, CDR1 SGHAT and CDR2 FQDESV (reference sequence). V was cut by 1 base and J by 7 bases, with 6 bases left in between. The CDR3 is 12 amino acids. The CDR3, as DNA: TGTGCCAGCAGCTTAGGGACTAATACGCAGTATTTT. This gives the protein CASSLGTNTQYF. The variable domain in full, with the rest retrieved from reference TRBV11-1 and TRBJ2-3, is EAEVAQSPRYKITEKSQAVAFWCDPISGHATLYWYRQILGQGPELLVQFQDESVVDDSQLPKDRFSAERLKGVDSTLKIQPAELGDSAMYLCASSLGTNTQYFGPGTRLTVL.

This chain joins TRBV11-3 and TRBJ1-1; tentative D call: TRBD1 (5 bases). V gave up 7 bases and J gave up 8 bases, with 17 bases separating them. CDR3 size: 13 residues. The germline V gene has CDR1 SGHNT and CDR2 YENEEA. Written as DNA, the CDR3 is TGTGCCAGCACCCCTGACGGGGGGTCCGAAGCTTTCTTT. Encoded protein: CASTPDGGSEAFF.

J is TRBJ2-1 and V is TRBV27; 9 bases are shared with TRBD2. V lost 4 bases, J lost 5 bases, and 6 bases stayed unmatched. In germline, CDR1 is MNHEY, CDR2 SMNVEV (reference sequence). The CDR3 covers 15 residues. The DNA for the CDR3 is TGTGCCAGCAGTTCGCGACTAGCGGTCCACAATGAGCAGTTCTTC. Encoded protein: CASSSRLAVHNEQFF.

This clone was observed once. The chain combines TRBV18 with TRBJ2-3; the match to TRBD2 covers 13 bases. The CDR3 spans 14 residues. The germline V gene encodes CDR1 KGHSH and CDR2 LQKENI. The ends lost 6 bases at V and 3 bases at J; junction bases unmatched: 0. CDR3 in DNA: TGTGCCAGCTCGGGACTAGCGGGGACAGATACGCAGTATTTT. Translating it yields CASSGLAGTDTQYF.

The genes are TRBV5-1 and TRBJ2-1; D ambiguous. V was cut by 4 bases and J by 5 bases, with 13 bases left in between. The CDR3 is made up of 14 amino acids. Germline V CDR1 and CDR2: SGHRS, YFSETQ. The CDR3 region is CASSPPRSDNEQFF. CDR3 sequence (DNA): TGCGCCAGCAGCCCCCCCAGGTCTGACAATGAGCAGTTCTTC. The whole variable domain, remainder taken from reference TRBV5-1 and TRBJ2-1, is KAGVTQTPRYLIKTRGQQVTLSCSPISGHRSVSWYQQTPGQGLQFLFEYFSETQRNKGNFPGRFSGRQFSNSRSEMNVSTLELGDSALYLCASSPPRSDNEQFFGPGTRLTVL.

The chain links TRBV3-1 (or the pseudogene TRBV3-2) to TRBJ2-5; 10 nucleotides line up with TRBD2. Germline CDR1 LGHDT, CDR2 YNNKEL (reference sequence). The junction had 5 bases not matched to a gene; V was cut back by 0 bases and J by 7 bases. The CDR3 spans 15 residues. CDR3 protein: CASSQDLTSGRTQYF. The CDR3 DNA reads as TGTGCCAGCAGCCAAGATCTGACTAGCGGGCGGACCCAGTACTTC.

The chain joins TRBV29-1 to TRBJ1-5; 10 bases fit TRBD1. The length of the CDR3 is 18 residues. The germline gives CDR1 SQVTM, CDR2 ANQGSEA. J lost 7 bases, V lost 6 bases, and 21 bases had no gene match. CDR3 coding DNA: TGCAGCGTCGTCCCGGGACAGGGGCAAGGGTGGAAGGGACAGCCCCAGCATTTT. This sequence encodes CSVVPGQGQGWKGQPQHF.

V usage is TRBV6-5 and J usage is TRBJ2-7; D is perhaps TRBD1 (6 bases). V was shortened by 6 bases and J by 3 bases, with 9 bases between the two germline ends. The CDR3 sequence is 12 residues long. Germline CDR1 and CDR2: MNHEY and SVGAGI. Here the CDR3 reads CASSVQGYEQYF. CDR3 nucleotides: TGTGCCAGCAGCGTACAGGGCTACGAGCAGTACTTC.

The chain uses TRBV30 and TRBJ1-5; possibly TRBD1 for D (6 bases). Trimming removed 1 base at V and 6 bases at J, with 10 bases between. Per germline, CDR1 GTSNPN and CDR2 SVGIG (reference sequence). This CDR3 comprises 13 residues. DNA for the CDR3: TGTGCCTGGAGTGGGGGGGGCACTCAGCCCCAGCATTTT. Residues: CAWSGGGTQPQHF.

The chain links TRBV19 to TRBJ1-1; D not resolved. Germline CDR1 and CDR2: LNHDA and SQIVND (reference sequence). V dropped 5 bases and J dropped 3 bases, with 10 bases sitting between them. The CDR3 spans 13 residues. The CDR3 bases are TGTGCCAGTAGTGTCGTTGCGGACACTGAAGCTTTCTTT. This codes for CASSVVADTEAFF.

V is TRBV19 and J is TRBJ1-3, with 7 bases that match TRBD1. V shed 8 bases and J 4 bases; nucleotides not matched to a gene: 14. Germline-derived CDR1 and CDR2 are LNHDA and SQIVND (reference sequence). This CDR3 spans 16 amino acids. The CDR3 DNA sequence: TGTGCCAGTCGGAGGGGGCTAGACTCGAGCGGAAACACCATATATTTT. Translation: CASRRGLDSSGNTIYF.

This sequence joins TRBV7-9 and TRBJ1-1, with a tentative D call TRBD1 (6 bases). Trimming left V 5 bases short and J 4 bases short, with 17 bases between. CDR1 and CDR2 (germline): SEHNR, FQNEAQ (reference sequence). This CDR3 spans 15 amino acids. CDR3 amino acids: CASSRFDRPPTEAFF. The CDR3 nucleotides read TGTGCCAGCAGCCGATTCGACAGGCCACCCACTGAAGCTTTCTTT.

The chain employs TRBV2 and TRBJ1-6; D uncertain. This CDR3 is 19 amino acids long. Germline values: CDR1 SNHLY, CDR2 FYNNEI. Trimming took 3 bases from V and 0 from J, leaving 18 bases between them. For the CDR3, the DNA is TGTGCCAGCAGTGATTCTGGCAGGAAAGCAAGCTCCTATAATTCACCCCTCCACTTT. It yields the protein CASSDSGRKASSYNSPLHF.

V gene TRBV5-4 combines with J gene TRBJ2-2; D not resolved. Per the germline V gene, CDR1 is SGHNT and CDR2 is YYREEE (reference sequence). This CDR3 contains 16 residues. V lost 0 bases and J lost 0, with 9 bases in between. The CDR3 DNA reads TGTGCCAGCAGCTTGGGGCCGCTTTCGAACACCGGGGAGCTGTTTTTT. It is translated as CASSLGPLSNTGELFF. Full variable domain (outside the CDR3, taken from reference TRBV5-4 and TRBJ2-2): ETGVTQSPTHLIKTRGQQVTLRCSSQSGHNTVSWYQQALGQGPQFIFQYYREEENGRGNFPPRFSGLQFPNYSSELNVNALELDDSALYLCASSLGPLSNTGELFFGEGSRLTVL.

V usage is TRBV29-1 and J usage is TRBJ2-2; weak D call: TRBD2 (5 bases). The CDR3 length is 14 residues. Germline V gene sequence: CDR1 SQVTM, CDR2 ANQGSEA. Trimming stripped 7 bases from V and 0 bases from J, with 12 bases between. Here the CDR3 DNA reads TGCAGCGCCCCGGGGAAGACGAACACCGGGGAGCTGTTTTTT. Translated: CSAPGKTNTGELFF.

The chain is built from TRBV7-2 and TRBJ1-4; weak D call: TRBD1 (6 bases). The V gene's germline CDR1 is SGHTA and CDR2 FQGNSA. This CDR3 has 15 residues. The V end was cut by 5 bases, the J end by 7 bases, with 17 bases between. CDR3 amino acids: CASSPGRGAGEKLFF. The CDR3 DNA reads as TGTGCCAGCAGCCCAGGCAGGGGCGCAGGTGAAAAACTGTTTTTT.

This clone was recorded only once. The same CDR3 arises from other DNA sequences in this sample as well. The V gene is TRBV9, the J gene TRBJ2-2; D is uncertain. Germline V gives CDR1 SGDLS, CDR2 YYNGEE. The CDR3 spans 12 residues. Trimming shortened V by 2 bases and J by 6 bases, and 5 bases separated the two germline ends. CDR3 residues: CASSVSAGELFF. In DNA form, the CDR3 reads TGTGCCAGCAGCGTTTCGGCCGGGGAGCTGTTTTTT.

The chain links TRBV19 to TRBJ2-7; 7 bases agree with TRBD1. Trimming at V came to 0 bases and at J to 3 bases, leaving 11 bases not matched to a gene. Germline assignment: CDR1 LNHDA and CDR2 SQIVND (reference sequence). The CDR3 consists of 17 residues. The chain's CDR3 is CASSIDPRQGEGYEQYF. The CDR3 DNA is TGTGCCAGTAGTATAGATCCTAGACAGGGAGAAGGCTACGAGCAGTACTTC.

CDR3 nucleotide sequence: TGTGCCAGCAGTTCGGACAGGGGATCTGGTAACACTGAAGCTTTCTTT. Protein: CASSSDRGSGNTEAFF. The V gene is TRBV27, the J gene TRBJ1-1; TRBD1 aligns across 9 bases. The CDR3 has 16 residues. Looked up from germline, CDR1 is MNHEY and CDR2 is SMNVEV (reference sequence). The J segment lost 2 bases and the V segment lost 4 bases, leaving 8 bases of the junction unmatched.